The 16 T cell receptor beta chains reported below all come from one sample, sequenced in a study of shared clonotypes between healthy human individuals. TCRdb keeps only in-frame clones here, not all; method: immunoSEQ multiplex PCR. The sample carries some 680,000 clones, around 73% recorded once. The sample taken for sequencing was memory CD4+ T cells sorted from blood. The subset is: CD45RA-negative fraction. These receptors originate from a woman aged 25-40 years in good health.

CDR3 in DNA: TGCGCCAGCCGAGGCAGCGAAGCGCAAGAGACCCAGTACTTC. Protein: CASRGSEAQETQYF. The V and J genes are TRBV5-1 and TRBJ2-5; no clear D gene. The germline V gene has CDR1 SGHRS and CDR2 YFSETQ. Trimming stripped 7 bases from V and 2 bases from J, with 15 bases between. The CDR3 totals 14 residues.

This clone was seen ten or more times. This rearrangement joins TRBV29-1 to TRBJ2-1, with 10 positions matching TRBD2. V shed 4 bases and J 3 bases; nucleotides not matched to a gene: 9. The CDR3 is 16 amino acids. From germline, CDR1 is SQVTM and CDR2 ANQGSEA. CDR3 residues: CSVALASGRNYNEQFF. The CDR3 nucleotides are TGCAGCGTTGCTTTGGCTAGCGGGAGAAACTACAATGAGCAGTTCTTC.

The chain uses TRBV25-1 and TRBJ2-7; 8 nucleotides line up with TRBD1. V lost 4 bases to trimming and J lost 4 bases; unmatched junction nucleotides: 3. The CDR3 consists of 13 residues. Germline values: CDR1 MGHDK, CDR2 SYGVNS. CDR3 amino acids: CASSADRAYEQYF. In DNA form, the CDR3 reads TGTGCCAGCAGTGCGGACAGGGCGTACGAGCAGTACTTC.

J is TRBJ2-7 and V is TRBV10-3, with TRBD2 matching 12 bases. With 6 bases clipped from V and 4 bases from J, the junction kept 7 bases outside the gene matches. The CDR3 is 15 amino acids. From germline, CDR1 is ENHRY and CDR2 SYGVKD. CDR3 DNA sequence: TGTGCCATCAGGGATACAGGACTAGCGGGATACGAGCAGTACTTC. This translates into CAIRDTGLAGYEQYF.

The V and J genes are TRBV5-8 and TRBJ2-2; 8 bases are shared with TRBD2. Trimming at V came to 3 bases and at J to 6 bases, leaving 1 base not matched to a gene. The CDR3 loop spans 13 amino acids. CDR1 SGHTS and CDR2 YDEGEE come from the germline V gene. CDR3 sequence (DNA): TGTGCCAGCAGCTGGACTAGCCCCGGGGAGCTGTTTTTT. This encodes CASSWTSPGELFF.

The V call is TRBV9, the J call TRBJ2-3; D uncertain. Trimming took 4 bases from V and 0 from J, leaving 6 bases between them. The CDR3 is made up of 13 amino acids. From germline, CDR1 is SGDLS and CDR2 YYNGEE. The DNA of the CDR3 is TGTGCCAGCAGCCTGGTTAGCACAGATACGCAGTATTTT. This codes for CASSLVSTDTQYF. The full variable domain, completed using reference TRBV9 and TRBJ2-3, is DSGVTQTPKHLITATGQRVTLRCSPRSGDLSVYWYQQSLDQGLQFLIQYYNGEERAKGNILERFSAQQFPDLHSELNLSSLELGDSALYFCASSLVSTDTQYFGPGTRLTVL.

This clone has a single count. CDR3 region: CASSARDDEQYF. CDR3 DNA sequence: TGTGCCAGCAGTGCCCGAGATGACGAGCAGTACTTC. The chain is built from TRBV2 and TRBJ2-7; D not resolved. Germline V gives CDR1 SNHLY, CDR2 FYNNEI. The CDR3 spans 12 residues. V was pared by 4 bases and J by 5 bases, with 9 bases between.

The CDR3 is CASSTERRAGEQYF. The CDR3 DNA sequence: TGTGCCAGCAGTACTGAGCGGAGGGCGGGCGAGCAGTACTTC. This sequence joins TRBV2 and TRBJ2-7, with a tentative D call TRBD2 (6 bases). The CDR3 spans 14 residues. V was trimmed by 5 bases and J by 6 bases, leaving 17 bases between them. CDR1 is SNHLY and CDR2 is FYNNEI in the germline V gene. Combining the CDR3 with reference TRBV2 and TRBJ2-7 gives the whole variable domain EPEVTQTPSHQVTQMGQEVILRCVPISNHLYFYWYRQILGQKVEFLVSFYNNEISEKSEIFDDQFSVERPDGSNFTLKIRSTKLEDSAMYFCASSTERRAGEQYFGPGTRLTVT.

The rearrangement joins TRBV5-1 to TRBJ2-7; 14 nucleotides agree with TRBD2. The CDR3 sequence is 15 residues long. Losses at the gene ends were 6 bases for V and 4 bases for J; bases not matched to a gene: 6. CDR1 is SGHRS and CDR2 is YFSETQ in the germline V gene. The CDR3 region is CASTPGLAGEYEQYF. The CDR3 DNA is TGCGCCAGCACCCCGGGACTAGCGGGAGAATACGAGCAGTACTTC.

The chain is built from TRBV11-2 and TRBJ1-2; possible D gene TRBD1, 5 bases. CDR3 length: 13 amino acids. V lost 0 bases and J 8 bases, leaving 10 bases between the germline ends. CDR1 is SGHAT, CDR2 FQNNGV, per germline. CDR3: CASSLDGAGGYTF. DNA of the CDR3: TGTGCCAGCAGCTTAGATGGGGCGGGCGGCTACACCTTC.

This chain uses TRBV4-1 with TRBJ1-2, with D uncertain. V lost 1 base and J 0 bases, leaving 12 bases between the germline ends. CDR1 MGHRA and CDR2 YSYEKL come from the germline V gene. The CDR3 sequence is 16 residues long. CDR3 DNA sequence: TGCGCCAGCAGCCAAGGTGCTGGCACTTCTAACTATGGCTACACCTTC. Protein product: CASSQGAGTSNYGYTF.

The chain has TRBV7-9 and TRBJ1-1; D gene uncertain. CDR1 is SEHNR and CDR2 is FQNEAQ in the germline V gene (reference sequence). This CDR3 is built from 16 residues. V was clipped by 5 bases and J by 1 base, with 17 bases between them. The CDR3 sequence: CASSNQRIPRNTEAFF. CDR3 DNA: TGTGCCAGCAGCAACCAGAGGATTCCACGGAACACTGAAGCTTTCTTT.

The genes are TRBV12-5 and TRBJ2-2; 12 nucleotides match TRBD1. Germline-derived CDR1 and CDR2 are LGHNT and FRNRAP. The CDR3 length is 15 residues. Trimming took 7 bases from V and 8 from J; bases not matched to a gene: 8. The CDR3 bases are TGTGCTAGTGCTGTGGGGACAGGGGGCACAGGGGAGCTGTTTTTT. Amino acids: CASAVGTGGTGELFF.

This clone has ten or more counts. The rearrangement links TRBV6-1 to TRBJ2-1; D is uncertain. The CDR3 length is 16 residues. Germline assignment: CDR1 MNHNS and CDR2 SASEGT. Trimming cost V 1 base and J 0 bases, with 10 bases left between them. The CDR3 DNA reads as TGTGCCAGCAGTGAAGGAAAGCTTCTCTCCTACAATGAGCAGTTCTTC. Protein: CASSEGKLLSYNEQFF.

A remark on this clone: Other DNA sequences in this specimen translate into the identical CDR3. This chain uses TRBV27 with TRBJ2-2; no definite D call. Germline lookup yields CDR1 MNHEY and CDR2 SMNVEV (reference sequence). The germline V and J ends were trimmed by 2 bases and 7 bases, with 2 bases remaining between them. CDR3 length equals 11 residues. CDR3 DNA sequence: TGTGCCAGCAGTTTACACGGGGAGCTGTTTTTT. Translating it yields CASSLHGELFF.

V and J are TRBV6-6 and TRBJ2-5; TRBD1 is a possible D gene (6 bases). The CDR3 has 14 residues. Germline lookup yields CDR1 MNHNY and CDR2 SVGAGI (reference sequence). V was clipped by 0 bases and J by 5 bases, with 10 bases between them. CDR3 protein: CASSYSPTGETQYF. The CDR3, as DNA: TGTGCCAGCAGTTACTCACCCACAGGGGAGACCCAGTACTTC.